The 22 T cell receptor beta chains below come from one sample, sequenced in a study of blood T cell repertoires in COVID-19. Libraries were prepared by immunoSEQ multiplex PCR; TCRdb keeps only in-frame clonotypes and omits some of them. The sample includes fewer than 350,000 clones, around nine tenths of them seen just once. Sequenced material: PBMCs or T cells enriched from blood (not recorded which). The receptors were sampled from a woman in her 40s who had recovered from COVID-19.

The chain carries TRBV3-1 (or the pseudogene TRBV3-2) and TRBJ1-2, with D possibly being TRBD1 (5 bases). The CDR3 is made up of 15 amino acids. V was cut by 5 bases and J by 3 bases, with 16 bases left in between. Germline assignment: CDR1 LGHDT and CDR2 YNNKEL (reference sequence). The CDR3 protein is CASSSSAGSYYGYTF. As DNA, the CDR3 is TGTGCCAGCAGCTCTTCCGCAGGGTCCTACTATGGCTACACCTTC.

This clone has just one count. This sequence joins TRBV6-2 or TRBV6-3 and TRBJ1-5; D call uncertain. Trimming cost V 4 bases and J 1 base, with 17 bases left between them. This CDR3 has 17 residues. Germline V CDR1 and CDR2: MNHEY, SVGEGT. The DNA for the CDR3 is TGTGCCAGCAGTTCCAACTTTAGGACTGAAAGCAATCAGCCCCAGCATTTT. It encodes CASSSNFRTESNQPQHF.

The rearrangement uses TRBV28 and TRBJ1-1, with TRBD1 identical over 10 bases. Germline values: CDR1 MDHEN, CDR2 SYDVKM. This CDR3 spans 13 amino acids. Trimming at V came to 9 bases and at J to 3 bases, leaving 4 bases not matched to a gene. In DNA, the CDR3 is TGTGCCAGTGGACAGGGGGGCCACACTGAAGCTTTCTTT. Translated, it gives CASGQGGHTEAFF.

This clone was counted once. The chain employs TRBV7-9 and TRBJ2-1, with TRBD2 identical over 7 bases. The junction had 6 bases not matched to a gene; V was cut back by 0 bases and J by 7 bases. Germline V gives CDR1 SEHNR, CDR2 FQNEAQ (reference sequence). CDR3 size: 15 residues. CDR3 nucleotides: TGTGCCAGCAGCTTAGCGGGGAGGGCCAGGAATGAGCAGTTCTTC. Translation: CASSLAGRARNEQFF.

J is TRBJ2-3 and V is TRBV10-3; 7 nucleotides align to TRBD2. V lost 0 bases and J lost 6; bases outside the gene matches: 6. CDR3 size: 15 residues. Germline V CDR1 and CDR2: ENHRY, SYGVKD. Written as DNA, the CDR3 is TGTGCCATCAGTGAGTCAGCGGGGTCGCTGGATACGCAGTATTTT. Translation gives CAISESAGSLDTQYF.

The V call is TRBV5-8, the J call TRBJ2-5; TRBD2 aligns across 13 bases. This CDR3 has 15 residues. J lost 5 bases, V lost 3 bases, and 4 bases had no gene match. Per germline, CDR1 SGHTS and CDR2 YDEGEE. CDR3 coding DNA: TGTGCCAGCAGCTCAGGACTAGCGGGAGTGGAGACCCAGTACTTC. This sequence encodes CASSSGLAGVETQYF.

The chain uses TRBV27 and TRBJ1-5, with a possible D match to TRBD1 (5 bases). V was clipped by 6 bases and J by 4 bases, with 16 bases between them. CDR1 is MNHEY, CDR2 SMNVEV, per germline (reference sequence). This CDR3 is 15 amino acids long. In DNA, the CDR3 is TGTGCCAGCAGCCAAACGGGGGGTCGGAATCAGCCCCAGCATTTT. Translation gives CASSQTGGRNQPQHF.

The chain has TRBV7-3 and TRBJ2-5, with TRBD1 matching over 7 bases. The length of the CDR3 is 14 residues. Unmatched junction bases numbered 8, after V lost 5 bases and J lost 5 bases. Germline V lookup: CDR1 SGHTA, CDR2 FQGTGA. DNA of the CDR3: TGTGCCAGCAGCATAGACAGGGAAGGGGAGACCCAGTACTTC. Its protein is CASSIDREGETQYF.

This clone was observed a handful of times. This chain joins TRBV28 and TRBJ2-7; weak D call: TRBD2 (6 bases). CDR3 size: 15 residues. Per the germline V gene, CDR1 is MDHEN and CDR2 is SYDVKM. The V end lost 6 bases, the J end lost 2 bases, and 17 bases lay between the germline ends. The CDR3 here is CASRRPIAGTYEQYF. The CDR3 nucleotides read TGTGCCAGCAGACGCCCGATTGCGGGGACCTACGAGCAGTACTTC. Supplemented by reference TRBV28 and TRBJ2-7, the full variable domain reads DVKVTQSSRYLVKRTGEKVFLECVQDMDHENMFWYRQDPGLGLRLIYFSYDVKMKEKGDIPEGYSVSREKKERFSLILESASTNQTSMYLCASRRPIAGTYEQYFGPGTRLTVT.

The chain couples TRBV2 to TRBJ2-2; D unresolved. The CDR3 has 14 amino acids. V lost 2 bases to trimming and J lost 3 bases, with 7 bases between them. CDR1 and CDR2 from the germline V gene are SNHLY and FYNNEI. As DNA, the CDR3 is TGTGCCAGCAGTGAACTACAGTACACCGGGGAGCTGTTTTTT. It specifies CASSELQYTGELFF.

This CDR3 reads CASSSTGYPYEQYF. The CDR3 DNA reads TGTGCCAGCAGTTCTACAGGATACCCCTACGAGCAGTACTTC. V gene TRBV27 combines with J gene TRBJ2-7, with D possibly matching TRBD1 (5 bases). CDR1 and CDR2 from the germline V gene are MNHEY and SMNVEV (reference sequence). The V end lost 4 bases, the J end lost 2 bases, and 12 bases lay between the germline ends. CDR3 size: 14 residues.

This clone was counted a single time. The chain joins TRBV7-9 to TRBJ2-3, with D possibly matching TRBD1 (6 bases). CDR3 length: 13 amino acids. The germline V and J ends were trimmed by 5 bases and 3 bases, with 9 bases remaining between them. Germline CDR1 reads SEHNR; CDR2 reads FQNEAQ (reference sequence). CDR3 DNA sequence: TGTGCCAGCAGCCACGGACAGACAGATACGCAGTATTTT. This sequence encodes CASSHGQTDTQYF.

The chain carries TRBV4-1 and TRBJ2-2; 7 bases line up with TRBD1. The V segment lost 6 bases and the J segment 0 bases; nucleotides outside the gene matches: 7. In germline, CDR1 is MGHRA, CDR2 YSYEKL. The CDR3 is 16 amino acids. The CDR3 region is CASRPRQGPNTGELFF. CDR3 DNA sequence: TGCGCCAGCAGACCAAGACAGGGACCGAACACCGGGGAGCTGTTTTTT.

This chain joins TRBV7-9 and TRBJ2-3; 12 bases are a match to TRBD2. The J segment lost 5 bases and the V segment lost 3 bases, leaving 6 bases of the junction unmatched. Germline loops: CDR1 SEHNR, CDR2 FQNEAQ (reference sequence). The CDR3 contains 16 residues. This CDR3 reads CASSFRTSGTIDTQYF. The CDR3 coding sequence is TGTGCCAGCAGCTTCCGGACTAGCGGGACTATAGATACGCAGTATTTT.

The CDR3 bases are TGTGCCAGCAGCCAAGCCGGGGGGCGCGACGGCTACACCTTC. It encodes CASSQAGGRDGYTF. V gene TRBV3-1 (or the pseudogene TRBV3-2) combines with J gene TRBJ1-2; a possible D gene is TRBD1 (6 bases). Trimming removed 1 base from V and 8 bases from J, with 14 bases in between. The CDR3 covers 14 residues. CDR1 LGHDT and CDR2 YNNKEL come from the germline V gene (reference sequence).

V gene TRBV14 combines with J gene TRBJ2-4, with 9 positions matching TRBD1. CDR1 and CDR2 (germline): SGHDN, FVKESK. V shed 1 base and J 8 bases; nucleotides not matched to a gene: 0. The CDR3 extends over 13 amino acids. The CDR3 is CASSQGTGDIQYF. DNA of the CDR3: TGTGCCAGCAGCCAAGGGACAGGGGACATTCAGTACTTC.

The CDR3 DNA sequence: TGTGCCAGCTCCAAGGGTGGGACAGGGTCGAGTAAGGGCAATCAGCCCCAGCATTTT. It codes for CASSKGGTGSSKGNQPQHF. The chain recombines TRBV2 with TRBJ1-5; 9 bases agree with TRBD1. CDR1 SNHLY and CDR2 FYNNEI come from the germline V gene. CDR3 size: 19 residues. The V and J ends lost 8 bases and 2 bases, in that order; junction bases with no gene match: 19.

This clone was seen just once. The genes are TRBV9 and TRBJ2-1; 7 nucleotides line up with TRBD2. This CDR3 has 18 residues. Trimming cost V 3 bases and J 4 bases; bases outside gene matches: 16. Germline CDR1 and CDR2: SGDLS and YYNGEE. The CDR3 here is CASSDVAGLPRGYNEQFF. The DNA for the CDR3 is TGTGCCAGCAGCGACGTAGCGGGTCTGCCAAGGGGATACAATGAGCAGTTCTTC.

The chain recombines TRBV28 with TRBJ1-3; D might be TRBD1 (6 bases). There are 13 residues in the CDR3. Trimming removed 6 bases from V and 1 base from J, with 7 bases in between. CDR1 and CDR2 from the germline V gene are MDHEN and SYDVKM. The CDR3 loop reads CASSTGSGNTIYF. For the CDR3, the DNA is TGTGCCAGCAGCACAGGGTCTGGAAACACCATATATTTT.

The genes are TRBV6-2 or TRBV6-3 and TRBJ1-1, with a weak D call TRBD1 (5 bases). This CDR3 region has 15 residues. Germline V lookup: CDR1 MNHEY, CDR2 SVGEGT. Trimming stripped 4 bases from V and 6 bases from J, with 18 bases between. The CDR3 coding sequence is TGTGCCAGCAGTTCGCAGGGTGGGCATAGGGCTGAAGCTTTCTTT. This codes for CASSSQGGHRAEAFF.

In DNA, the CDR3 is TGCAGTGCTAGTAGGGACAGAGACACTGAAGCTTTCTTT. Protein: CSASRDRDTEAFF. This sequence joins TRBV20-1 and TRBJ1-1; 7 nucleotides align to TRBD1. V lost 3 bases to trimming and J lost 3 bases; unmatched junction nucleotides: 4. Germline CDR1 DFQATT, CDR2 SNEGSKA (reference sequence). The length of the CDR3 is 13 residues.

The genes are TRBV18 and TRBJ2-3; D remains ambiguous. CDR1 is KGHSH, CDR2 LQKENI, per germline. CDR3 length: 15 amino acids. Trimming took off 1 base at V and 2 bases at J, with 10 bases between the two ends. CDR3 amino acids: CASSPLLDSTDTQYF. CDR3 DNA: TGTGCCAGCTCACCACTCTTAGACTCCACAGATACGCAGTATTTT.